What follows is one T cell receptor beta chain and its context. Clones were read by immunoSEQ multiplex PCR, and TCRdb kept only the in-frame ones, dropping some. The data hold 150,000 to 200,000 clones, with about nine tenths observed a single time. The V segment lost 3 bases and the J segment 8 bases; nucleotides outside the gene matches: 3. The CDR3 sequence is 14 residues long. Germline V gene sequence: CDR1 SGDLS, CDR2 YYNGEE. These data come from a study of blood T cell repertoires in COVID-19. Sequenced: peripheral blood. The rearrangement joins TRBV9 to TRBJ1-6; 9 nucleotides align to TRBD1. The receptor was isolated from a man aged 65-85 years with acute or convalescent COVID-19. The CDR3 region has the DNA TGTGCCAGCAGCGAACAGGGGGCAGATTCACCCCTCCACTTT. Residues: CASSEQGADSPLHF.